This is a list of T cell receptor beta chains from one sample in a study of PD-L1 blockade in urothelial cancer. Sequencing was performed with immunoSEQ multiplex PCR; in TCRdb, only in-frame clones are kept and a portion is missing. In the table there are more than 45,000 clones, 75% to 90% of which are singletons. The sample consisted of PBMCs, taken around atezolizumab (anti-PD-L1) treatment. Every receptor here comes from a man aged 55 to 70 with urothelial cancer. Each CDR3 is given with its conserved first and last residue. A D gene is named only where the DNA matches it firmly. Clone size is not always given. Where it is, it says once, few, many or a class for expanded clones.

clone size	V gene	J gene	D gene	CDR3 protein	CDR3 DNA
NA	TRBV4-3	TRBJ2-3	NA	CASSPSSPGSTDTQYF	TGCGCCAGCAGCCCCTCATCGCCAGGGAGCACAGATACGCAGTATTTT
NA	TRBV19	TRBJ2-1	TRBD2	CASSGTRINNEQFF	TGTGCCAGTAGCGGGACTAGAATAAACAATGAGCAGTTCTTC
once	TRBV6-5	TRBJ2-1	TRBD1	CASRGQGYNEQFF	TGTGCCAGCAGGGGACAGGGTTACAATGAGCAGTTCTTC
NA	TRBV5-1	TRBJ2-3	NA	CASSPGSGNTDTQYF	TGCGCCAGCAGCCCTGGGTCGGGTAACACAGATACGCAGTATTTT
NA	TRBV23-1	TRBJ1-5	TRBD1	CASSPMAGTGGSLSNQPQHF	TGCGCCAGCAGTCCCATGGCCGGGACAGGGGGTTCTCTTAGCAATCAGCCCCAGCATTTT
NA	TRBV6-5	TRBJ1-2	NA	CASSRDTNFYGYTF	TGTGCCAGCAGCCGGGACACTAACTTCTATGGCTACACCTTC
NA	TRBV30	TRBJ2-3	TRBD2	CAWSDGSGGLRRTQYF	TGTGCCTGGAGTGACGGTAGCGGGGGGCTCAGGCGTACGCAGTATTTT
NA	TRBV5-1	TRBJ2-2	TRBD2	CASSVRLAGARVNTEELFF	TGCGCCAGCAGCGTTCGACTAGCGGGGGCTCGAGTGAACACCGAGGAGCTGTTTTTT
once	TRBV19	TRBJ1-1	NA	CASSRQNLNTEAFF	TGTGCCAGTAGCCGACAGAACTTAAACACTGAAGCTTTCTTT
NA	TRBV6-5	TRBJ1-4	TRBD1	CASSYSRQGGEKLFF	TGTGCCAGCAGTTACTCGAGACAGGGAGGTGAAAAACTGTTTTTT
NA	TRBV4-1	TRBJ2-2	NA	CASSQGMTGYQGGELFF	TGCGCCAGCAGCCAGGGGATGACAGGTTACCAGGGCGGGGAGCTGTTTTTT
NA	TRBV27	TRBJ2-7	NA	CASSPLYEQYF	TGTGCCAGCAGTCCACTCTACGAGCAGTACTTC